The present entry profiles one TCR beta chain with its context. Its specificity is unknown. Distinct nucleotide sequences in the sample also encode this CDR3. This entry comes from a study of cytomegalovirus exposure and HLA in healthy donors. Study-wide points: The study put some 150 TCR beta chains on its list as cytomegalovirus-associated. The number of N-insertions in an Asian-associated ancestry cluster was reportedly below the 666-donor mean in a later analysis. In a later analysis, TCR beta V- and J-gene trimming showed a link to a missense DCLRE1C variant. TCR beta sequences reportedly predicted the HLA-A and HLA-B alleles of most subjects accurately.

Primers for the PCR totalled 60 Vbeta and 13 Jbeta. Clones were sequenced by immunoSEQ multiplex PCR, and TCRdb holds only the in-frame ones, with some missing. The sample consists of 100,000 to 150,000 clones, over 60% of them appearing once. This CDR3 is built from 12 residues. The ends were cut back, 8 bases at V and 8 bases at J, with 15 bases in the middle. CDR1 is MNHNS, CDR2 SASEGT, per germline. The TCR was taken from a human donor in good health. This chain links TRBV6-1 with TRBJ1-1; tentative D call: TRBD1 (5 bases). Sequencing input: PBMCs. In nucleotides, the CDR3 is TGTGCCAGCGAACCCGGGGGTACCGAAGCTTTCTTT. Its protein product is CASEPGGTEAFF.